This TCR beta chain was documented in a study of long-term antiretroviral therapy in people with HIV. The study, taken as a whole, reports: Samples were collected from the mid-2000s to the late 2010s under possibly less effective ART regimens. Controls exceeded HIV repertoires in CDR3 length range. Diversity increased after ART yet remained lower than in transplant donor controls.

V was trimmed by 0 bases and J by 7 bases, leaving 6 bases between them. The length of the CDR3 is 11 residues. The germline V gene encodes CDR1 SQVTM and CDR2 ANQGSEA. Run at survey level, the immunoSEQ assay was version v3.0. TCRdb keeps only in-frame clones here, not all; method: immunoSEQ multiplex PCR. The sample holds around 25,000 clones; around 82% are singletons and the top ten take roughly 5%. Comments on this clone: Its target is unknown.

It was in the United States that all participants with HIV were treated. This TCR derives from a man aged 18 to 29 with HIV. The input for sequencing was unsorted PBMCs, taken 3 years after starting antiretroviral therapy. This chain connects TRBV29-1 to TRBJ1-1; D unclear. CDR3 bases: TGCAGCGTTGAAGAACACGGTGAAGCTTTCTTT. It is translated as CSVEEHGEAFF. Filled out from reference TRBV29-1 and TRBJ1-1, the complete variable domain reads SAVISQKPSRDICQRGTSLTIQCQVDSQVTMMFWYRQQPGQSLTLIATANQGSEATYESGFVIDKFPISRPNLTFSTLTVSNMSPEDSSIYLCSVEEHGEAFFGQGTRLTVV.